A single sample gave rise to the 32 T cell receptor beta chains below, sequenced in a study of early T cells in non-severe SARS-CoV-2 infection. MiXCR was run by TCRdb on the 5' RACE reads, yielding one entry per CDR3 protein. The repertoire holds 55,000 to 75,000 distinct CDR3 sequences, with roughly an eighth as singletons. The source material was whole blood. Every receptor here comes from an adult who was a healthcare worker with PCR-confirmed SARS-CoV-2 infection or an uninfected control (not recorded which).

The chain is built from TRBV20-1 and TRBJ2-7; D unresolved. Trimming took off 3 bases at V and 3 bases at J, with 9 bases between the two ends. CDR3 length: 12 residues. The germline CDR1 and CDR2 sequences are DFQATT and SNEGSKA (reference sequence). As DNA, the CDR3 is TGCAGTGCTAGGACGTTTGTCTACGAGCAGTACTTC. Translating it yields CSARTFVYEQYF.

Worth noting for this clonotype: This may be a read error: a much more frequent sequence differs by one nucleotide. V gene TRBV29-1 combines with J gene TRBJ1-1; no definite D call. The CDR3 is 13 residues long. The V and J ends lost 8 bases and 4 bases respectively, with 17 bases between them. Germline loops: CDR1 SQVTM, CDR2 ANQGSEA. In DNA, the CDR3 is TGCAGCTGGCAGGATCCCAAACGCACTGAAGCTTTCTTT. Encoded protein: CSWQDPKRTEAFF.

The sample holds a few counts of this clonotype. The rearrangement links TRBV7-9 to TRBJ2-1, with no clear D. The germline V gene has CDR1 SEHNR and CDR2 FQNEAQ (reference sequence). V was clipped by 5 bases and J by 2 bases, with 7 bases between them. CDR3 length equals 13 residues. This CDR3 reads CASSTATYNEQFF. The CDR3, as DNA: TGTGCCAGCAGCACCGCTACCTACAATGAGCAGTTCTTC.

The CDR3, as DNA: TGTGCCAGCTCAGCTCGGACGGGCGGTTCACCCCTCCACTTT. It translates to CASSARTGGSPLHF. The V call is TRBV18, the J call TRBJ1-6; D is uncertain. CDR1 is KGHSH and CDR2 is LQKENI in the germline V gene. This CDR3 spans 14 amino acids. Trimming took off 5 bases at V and 9 bases at J, with 14 bases between the two ends.

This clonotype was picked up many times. In nucleotides, the CDR3 is TGTGCCAGCAACGAGGACAGGAAGAACACTGAAGCTTTCTTT. The encoded protein is CASNEDRKNTEAFF. The chain joins TRBV12-3 or TRBV12-4 to TRBJ1-1, with 7 nucleotides matching TRBD1. With V trimmed by 7 bases and J by 1 base, 6 bases remained unmatched. The CDR3 length is 14 residues.

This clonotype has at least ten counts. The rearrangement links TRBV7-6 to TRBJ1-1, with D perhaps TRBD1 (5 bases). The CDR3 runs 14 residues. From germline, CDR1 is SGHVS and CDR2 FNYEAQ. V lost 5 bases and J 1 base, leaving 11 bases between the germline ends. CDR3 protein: CASSPLTGNTEAFF. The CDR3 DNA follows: TGTGCCAGCAGCCCCCTAACAGGGAACACTGAAGCTTTCTTT.

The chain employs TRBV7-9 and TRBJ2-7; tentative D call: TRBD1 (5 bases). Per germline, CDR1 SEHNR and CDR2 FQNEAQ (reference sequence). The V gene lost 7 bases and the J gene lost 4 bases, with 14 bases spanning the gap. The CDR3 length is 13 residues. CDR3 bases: TGTGCCAGCACCTTTCCCGCAGGGTACGAGCAGTACTTC. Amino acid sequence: CASTFPAGYEQYF.

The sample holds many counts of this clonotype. CDR3 loop: CASNSPGQGSYEQYF. As DNA, the CDR3 is TGTGCCAGTAATTCCCCGGGACAGGGTAGCTACGAGCAGTACTTC. The chain employs TRBV19 and TRBJ2-7; 9 bases line up with TRBD1. Germline V gene data show CDR1 as LNHDA and CDR2 as SQIVND (reference sequence). The V gene end was trimmed by 7 bases and the J gene end by 3 bases; junction bases not matched to a gene: 10. The CDR3 contains 15 residues.

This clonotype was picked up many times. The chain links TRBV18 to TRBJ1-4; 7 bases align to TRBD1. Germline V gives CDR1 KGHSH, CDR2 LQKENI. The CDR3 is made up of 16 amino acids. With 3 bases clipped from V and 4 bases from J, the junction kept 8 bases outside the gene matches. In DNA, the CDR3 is TGTGCCAGCTCACCGACCAGGACAGGACTTAATGAAAAACTGTTTTTT. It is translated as CASSPTRTGLNEKLFF.

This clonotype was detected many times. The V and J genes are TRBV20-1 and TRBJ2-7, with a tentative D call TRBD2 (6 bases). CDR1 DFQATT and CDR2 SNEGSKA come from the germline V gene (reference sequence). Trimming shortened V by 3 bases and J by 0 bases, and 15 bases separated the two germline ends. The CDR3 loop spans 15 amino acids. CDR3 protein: CSASARDWSSYEQYF. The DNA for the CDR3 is TGCAGTGCTAGCGCCCGGGACTGGAGCTCCTACGAGCAGTACTTC.

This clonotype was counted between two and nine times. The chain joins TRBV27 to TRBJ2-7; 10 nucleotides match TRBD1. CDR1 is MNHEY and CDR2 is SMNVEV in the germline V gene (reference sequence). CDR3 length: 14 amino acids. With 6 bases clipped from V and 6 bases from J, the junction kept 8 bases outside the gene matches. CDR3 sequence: CASSDRGPLGEQYF. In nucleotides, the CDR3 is TGTGCCAGCAGCGACAGGGGGCCCCTCGGCGAGCAGTACTTC.

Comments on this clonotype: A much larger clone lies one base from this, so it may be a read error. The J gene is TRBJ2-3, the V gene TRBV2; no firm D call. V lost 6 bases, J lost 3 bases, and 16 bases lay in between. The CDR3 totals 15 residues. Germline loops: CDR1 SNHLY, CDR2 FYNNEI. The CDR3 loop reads CASSALGIRTDTQYF. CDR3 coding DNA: TGTGCCAGCAGCGCTCTGGGGATAAGGACAGATACGCAGTATTTT.

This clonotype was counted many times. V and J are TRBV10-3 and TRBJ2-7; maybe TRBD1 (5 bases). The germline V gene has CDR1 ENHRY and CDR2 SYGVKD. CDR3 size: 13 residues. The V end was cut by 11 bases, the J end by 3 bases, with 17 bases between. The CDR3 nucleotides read TGTGCCGTTGGGGCGATGGATGACTACGAGCAGTACTTC. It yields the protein CAVGAMDDYEQYF.

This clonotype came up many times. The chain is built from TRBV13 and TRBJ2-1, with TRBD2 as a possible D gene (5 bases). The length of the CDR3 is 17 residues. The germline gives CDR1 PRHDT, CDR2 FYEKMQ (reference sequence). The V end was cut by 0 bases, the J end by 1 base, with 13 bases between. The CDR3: CASSLGRTGRSYNEQFF. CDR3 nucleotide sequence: TGTGCCAGCAGCTTAGGGAGGACGGGAAGATCCTACAATGAGCAGTTCTTC.

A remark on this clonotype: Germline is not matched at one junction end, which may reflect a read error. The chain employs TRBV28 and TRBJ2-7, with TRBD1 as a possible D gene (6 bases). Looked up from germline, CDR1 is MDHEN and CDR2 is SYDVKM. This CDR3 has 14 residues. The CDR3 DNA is TGTGCCAGCAGTTCGCCTGGACAGCCCTATGAGCAGTACTTC. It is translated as CASSSPGQPYEQYF. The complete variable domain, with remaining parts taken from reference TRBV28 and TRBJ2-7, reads DVKVTQSSRYLVKRTGEKVFLECVQDMDHENMFWYRQDPGLGLRLIYFSYDVKMKEKGDIPEGYSVSREKKERFSLILESASTNQTSMYLCASSSPGQPYEQYFGPGTRLTVT.

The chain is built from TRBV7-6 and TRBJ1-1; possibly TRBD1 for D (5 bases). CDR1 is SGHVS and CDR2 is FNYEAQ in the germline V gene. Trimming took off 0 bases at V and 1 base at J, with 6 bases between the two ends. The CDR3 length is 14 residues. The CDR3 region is CASSLARGNTEAFF. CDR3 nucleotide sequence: TGTGCCAGCAGCTTAGCGAGGGGGAACACTGAAGCTTTCTTT. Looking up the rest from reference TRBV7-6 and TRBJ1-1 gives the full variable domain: GAGVSQSPRYKVTKRGQDVALRCDPISGHVSLYWYRQALGQGPEFLTYFNYEAQQDKSGLPNDRFSAERPEGSISTLTIQRTEQRDSAMYRCASSLARGNTEAFFGQGTRLTVV.

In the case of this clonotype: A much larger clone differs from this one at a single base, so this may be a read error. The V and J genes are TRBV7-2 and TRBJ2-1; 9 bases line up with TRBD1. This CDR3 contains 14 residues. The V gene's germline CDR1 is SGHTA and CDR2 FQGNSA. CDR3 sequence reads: CASSPGQGHNGQFF. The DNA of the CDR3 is TGTGCCAGCAGCCCGGGACAGGGACACAATGGGCAGTTCTTC.

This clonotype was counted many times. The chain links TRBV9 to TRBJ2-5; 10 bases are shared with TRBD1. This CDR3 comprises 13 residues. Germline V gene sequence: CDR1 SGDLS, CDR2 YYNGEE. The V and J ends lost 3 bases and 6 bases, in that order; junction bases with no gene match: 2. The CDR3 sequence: CASSGQGAKTQYF. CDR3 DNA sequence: TGTGCCAGCAGCGGACAGGGGGCCAAGACCCAGTACTTC.

The CDR3 here is CASGQDTGELFF. CDR3 nucleotide sequence: TGTGCCAGCGGACAAGACACCGGGGAGCTGTTTTTT. The gene calls are TRBV7-9 and TRBJ2-2; D might be TRBD1 (5 bases). There are 12 residues in the CDR3. Germline CDR1 reads SEHNR; CDR2 reads FQNEAQ (reference sequence). The V end was cut by 8 bases, the J end by 3 bases, with 7 bases between.

The CDR3 region has the DNA TGTGCCAGCGGAAGGAGAAATGAAAAACTGTTTTTT. The encoded protein is CASGRRNEKLFF. This chain uses TRBV12-3 or TRBV12-4 with TRBJ1-4; D uncertain. V lost 8 bases to trimming and J lost 5 bases, with 9 bases between them. The CDR3 loop spans 12 amino acids.

The CDR3 reads CASSLQGVGEQFF. The CDR3 coding sequence is TGTGCCAGCAGTTTGCAGGGAGTAGGTGAGCAGTTCTTC. The rearrangement links TRBV28 to TRBJ2-1, with D possibly being TRBD1 or TRBD2 (5 bases each). This CDR3 has 13 residues. Trimming cost V 3 bases and J 9 bases, with 12 bases left between them. Germline lookup yields CDR1 MDHEN and CDR2 SYDVKM.

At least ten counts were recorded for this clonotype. CDR3 in amino acids: CASRGQSYEQYF. The CDR3 DNA sequence: TGTGCCAGCAGAGGGCAGTCCTACGAGCAGTACTTC. The V gene is TRBV7-9, the J gene TRBJ2-7; D is unresolved. Deletions cut 6 bases from V and 1 base from J, with 7 bases between. CDR1 is SEHNR and CDR2 is FQNEAQ in the germline V gene (reference sequence). This CDR3 has 12 residues.

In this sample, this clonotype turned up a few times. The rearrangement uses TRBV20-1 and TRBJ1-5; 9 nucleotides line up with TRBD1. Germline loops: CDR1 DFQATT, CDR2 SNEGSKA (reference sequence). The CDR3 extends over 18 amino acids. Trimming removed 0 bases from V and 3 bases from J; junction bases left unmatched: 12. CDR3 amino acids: CSARDYKTGGVHNQPQHF. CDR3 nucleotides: TGCAGTGCTAGAGATTATAAGACAGGGGGTGTTCACAATCAGCCCCAGCATTTT.

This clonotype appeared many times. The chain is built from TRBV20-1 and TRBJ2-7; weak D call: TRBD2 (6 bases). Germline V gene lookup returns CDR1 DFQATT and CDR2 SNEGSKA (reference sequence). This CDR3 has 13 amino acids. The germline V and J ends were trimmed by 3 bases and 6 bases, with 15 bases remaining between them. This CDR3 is CSARHGGVPEQYF. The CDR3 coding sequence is TGCAGTGCTAGGCACGGGGGTGTGCCCGAGCAGTACTTC.

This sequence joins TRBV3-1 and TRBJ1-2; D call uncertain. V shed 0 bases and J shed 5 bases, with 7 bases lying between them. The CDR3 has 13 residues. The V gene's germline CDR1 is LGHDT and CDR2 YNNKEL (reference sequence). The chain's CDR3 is CASSQDPGYGYTF. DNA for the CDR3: TGTGCCAGCAGCCAAGATCCGGGGTATGGCTACACCTTC.

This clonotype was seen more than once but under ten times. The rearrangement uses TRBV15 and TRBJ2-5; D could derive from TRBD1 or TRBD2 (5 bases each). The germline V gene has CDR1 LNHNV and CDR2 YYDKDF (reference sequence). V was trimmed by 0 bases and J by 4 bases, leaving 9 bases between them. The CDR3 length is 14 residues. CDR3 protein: CATSRDPGTETQYF. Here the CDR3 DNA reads TGTGCCACCAGCAGAGATCCAGGGACAGAGACCCAGTACTTC. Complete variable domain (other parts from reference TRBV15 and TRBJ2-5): DAMVIQNPRYQVTQFGKPVTLSCSQTLNHNVMYWYQQKSSQAPKLLFHYYDKDFNNEADTPDNFQSRRPNTSFCFLDIRSPGLGDTAMYLCATSRDPGTETQYFGPGTRLLVL.

The CDR3 region has the DNA TGTGCCAGCAGCTTAGTTCGGACTAGCGGGTGGTACTTC. As protein: CASSLVRTSGWYF. V is TRBV7-2 and J is TRBJ2-7; 11 bases fit TRBD2. Losses at the gene ends were 1 base for V and 12 bases for J; bases not matched to a gene: 5. CDR1 and CDR2 (germline): SGHTA, FQGNSA. The CDR3 runs to 13 residues.

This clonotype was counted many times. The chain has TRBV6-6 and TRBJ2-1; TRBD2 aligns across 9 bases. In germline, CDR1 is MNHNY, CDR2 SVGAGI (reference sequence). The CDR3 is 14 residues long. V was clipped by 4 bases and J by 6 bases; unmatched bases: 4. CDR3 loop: CASSLAGASNEQFF. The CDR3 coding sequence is TGTGCCAGCAGTTTAGCGGGAGCGAGCAATGAGCAGTTCTTC.

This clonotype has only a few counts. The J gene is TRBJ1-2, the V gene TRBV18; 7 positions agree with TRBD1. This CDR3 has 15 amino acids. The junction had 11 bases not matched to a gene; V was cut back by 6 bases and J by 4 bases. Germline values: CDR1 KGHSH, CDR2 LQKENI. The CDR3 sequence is CASSPYLTGTYGYTF. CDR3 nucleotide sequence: TGTGCCAGCTCGCCCTACCTGACAGGGACCTATGGCTACACCTTC.

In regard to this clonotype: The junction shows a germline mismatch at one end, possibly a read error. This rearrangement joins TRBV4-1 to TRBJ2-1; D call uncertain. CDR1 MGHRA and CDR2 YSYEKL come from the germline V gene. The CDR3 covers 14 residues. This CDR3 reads CASSQTHSYTEQFF. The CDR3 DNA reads TGCGCCAGCAGCCAGACCCACAGCTACACTGAGCAGTTCTTC.

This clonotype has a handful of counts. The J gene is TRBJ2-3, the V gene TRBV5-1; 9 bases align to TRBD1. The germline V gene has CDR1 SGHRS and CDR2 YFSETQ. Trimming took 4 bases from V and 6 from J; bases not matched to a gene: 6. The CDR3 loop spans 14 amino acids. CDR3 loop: CASSIGQGSDTQYF. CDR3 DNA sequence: TGCGCCAGCAGCATAGGACAGGGGAGCGATACGCAGTATTTT.

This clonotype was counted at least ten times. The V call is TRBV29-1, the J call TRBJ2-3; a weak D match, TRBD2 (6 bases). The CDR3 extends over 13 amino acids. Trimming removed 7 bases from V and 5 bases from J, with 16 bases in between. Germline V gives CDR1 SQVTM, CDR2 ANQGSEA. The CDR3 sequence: CSALGGDKDTQYF. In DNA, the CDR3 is TGCAGCGCCCTGGGGGGAGATAAAGATACGCAGTATTTT.